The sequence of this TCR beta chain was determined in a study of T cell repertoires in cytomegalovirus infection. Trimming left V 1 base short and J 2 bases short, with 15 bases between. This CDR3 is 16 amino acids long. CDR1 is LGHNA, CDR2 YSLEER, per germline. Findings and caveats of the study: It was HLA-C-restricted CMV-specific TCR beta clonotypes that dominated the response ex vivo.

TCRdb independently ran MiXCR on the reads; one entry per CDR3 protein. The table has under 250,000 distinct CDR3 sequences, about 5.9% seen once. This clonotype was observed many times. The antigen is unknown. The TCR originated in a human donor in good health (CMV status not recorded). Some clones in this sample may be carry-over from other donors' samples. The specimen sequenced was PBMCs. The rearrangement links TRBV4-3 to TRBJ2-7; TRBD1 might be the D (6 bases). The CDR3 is CASSQVLQGLTYEQYF. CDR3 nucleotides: TGCGCCAGCAGCCAAGTATTACAGGGCCTTACCTACGAGCAGTACTTC.